This T cell receptor beta chain was recorded in a study of siplizumab effects on memory and regulatory T cells. Whole-study results and caveats: Solely a minor proportion of alloreactive clones could be assigned to unstimulated subsets. Proliferating Tregs from siplizumab cultures lacked functional confirmation of suppression.

Assayed TCR templates numbered about 10^5 for each sample. The data were produced by immunoSEQ multiplex PCR, yet TCRdb's version contains in-frame clones alone and is incomplete. The table lists 80,000 to 130,000 clones, approximately 94% of them singletons. As regards this clone: Antigen unknown.

The sequenced sample consisted of Tregs sorted from blood. This clonotype was sampled from a human donor in good health.

CDR3 protein: CASSYSSSYEQYF. The DNA of the CDR3 is TGTGCCAGCAGTTACTCGTCTTCCTACGAGCAGTACTTC. The chain recombines TRBV6-5 with TRBJ2-7; no reliable D call. The CDR3 totals 13 residues. In germline, CDR1 is MNHEY, CDR2 SVGAGI. V was trimmed by 0 bases and J by 1 base, leaving 4 bases between them.